The clone carrying this T cell receptor (beta chain) has just one count. Using immunoSEQ multiplex PCR, the repertoire was profiled, and TCRdb retains in-frame clones only, with some absent. The data contain more than 70,000 clones, 93% of them singletons. Germline V CDR1 and CDR2: LNHDA, SQIVND (reference sequence). The junction had 9 bases not matched to a gene; V was cut back by 7 bases and J by 4 bases. CDR3 length: 14 amino acids. This entry belongs to a study of T cell changes during pregnancy in multiple sclerosis. This TCR was sampled from a female donor with multiple sclerosis, enrolled in a pregnancy study. This specimen was peripheral blood, taken in the second trimester of pregnancy. The rearrangement links TRBV19 to TRBJ1-1; the match to TRBD1 covers 7 bases. As DNA, the CDR3 is TGTGCCAGTATACGGGGCGAGGGGGCCACTGAAGCTTTCTTT. Its protein product is CASIRGEGATEAFF.